This TCR beta chain originates from a study of blood T cell dynamics during melanoma immunotherapy. Overall study context: Patients with metastatic melanoma got pembrolizumab or nivolumab-ipilimumab as first-line care.

Time point in this sample: week 3, after first cycle of checkpoint inhibitor. Disease control meant complete response, partial response or stable disease at 12 weeks. This CDR3 is 14 amino acids long. Germline V gene lookup returns CDR1 SNHLY and CDR2 FYNNEI. Trimming took 7 bases from V and 4 from J, leaving 13 bases between them. Every bulk PBMC sample received the same 350 ng of DNA. Data came from immunoSEQ multiplex PCR; TCRdb stores just in-frame clones and leaves some out. Counted here are around 10,000 clones, around 90% occurring once; the ten biggest clones make up under 30%. The rearrangement joins TRBV2 to TRBJ2-2, with D perhaps given as TRBD1 or TRBD2 (6 bases each). The TCR was taken from a human donor with melanoma. The material sequenced was blood, taken from a patient treated with checkpoint blockade. The CDR3 loop is CASIEGGPTGELFF. CDR3 in DNA: TGTGCCAGCATTGAGGGGGGCCCCACCGGGGAGCTGTTTTTT.